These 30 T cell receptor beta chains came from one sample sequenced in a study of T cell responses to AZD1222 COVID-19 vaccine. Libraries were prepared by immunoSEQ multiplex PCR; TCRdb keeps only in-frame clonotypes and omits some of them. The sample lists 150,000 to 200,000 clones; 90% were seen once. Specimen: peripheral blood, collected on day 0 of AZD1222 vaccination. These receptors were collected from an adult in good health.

CDR3 coding DNA: TGTGCCAGCAGCTTTTGGGGGCTTCCCCTCCACTTT. The encoded protein is CASSFWGLPLHF. This chain uses TRBV11-1 with TRBJ1-6, with D perhaps TRBD1 (6 bases). With 3 bases removed from V and 13 bases from J, the gap between germline ends came to 10 bases. Germline assignment: CDR1 SGHAT and CDR2 FQDESV (reference sequence). This CDR3 is 12 amino acids long.

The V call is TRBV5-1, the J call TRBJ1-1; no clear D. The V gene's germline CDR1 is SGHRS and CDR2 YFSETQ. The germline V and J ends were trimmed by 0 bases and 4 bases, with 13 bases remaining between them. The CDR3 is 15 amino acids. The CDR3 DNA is TGCGCCAGCAGCTTGGAGCCCGGGCTGGCCACTGAAGCTTTCTTT. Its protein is CASSLEPGLATEAFF.

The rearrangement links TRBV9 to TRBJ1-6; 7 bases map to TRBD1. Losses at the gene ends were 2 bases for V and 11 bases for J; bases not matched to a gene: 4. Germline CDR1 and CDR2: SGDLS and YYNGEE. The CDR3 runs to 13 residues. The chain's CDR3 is CASSVSTGPPLHF. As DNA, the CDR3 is TGTGCCAGCAGCGTTTCGACAGGGCCACCCCTCCACTTT.

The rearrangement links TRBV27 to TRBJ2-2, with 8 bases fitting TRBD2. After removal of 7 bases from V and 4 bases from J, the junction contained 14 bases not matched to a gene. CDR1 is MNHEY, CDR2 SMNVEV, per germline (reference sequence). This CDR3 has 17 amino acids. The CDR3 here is CASTRVLGGGTTGELFF. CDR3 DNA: TGTGCCAGCACCCGGGTTCTCGGGGGGGGCACCACCGGGGAGCTGTTTTTT.

The CDR3, as DNA: TGTGCCAGCAGCCCTGGACAGGGGGGGTATGCAGATACGCAGTATTTT. Protein sequence: CASSPGQGGYADTQYF. The genes are TRBV7-9 and TRBJ2-3; 10 bases line up with TRBD1. After removal of 5 bases from V and 4 bases from J, the junction contained 9 bases not matched to a gene. This CDR3 has 16 residues. CDR1 and CDR2 from the germline V gene are SEHNR and FQNEAQ (reference sequence).

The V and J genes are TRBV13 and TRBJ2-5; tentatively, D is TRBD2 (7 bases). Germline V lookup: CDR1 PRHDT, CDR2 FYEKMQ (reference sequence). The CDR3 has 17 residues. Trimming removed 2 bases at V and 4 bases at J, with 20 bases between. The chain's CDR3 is CASSLWGGGQRGETQYF. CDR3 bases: TGTGCCAGCAGCTTATGGGGCGGGGGCCAACGGGGAGAGACCCAGTACTTC.

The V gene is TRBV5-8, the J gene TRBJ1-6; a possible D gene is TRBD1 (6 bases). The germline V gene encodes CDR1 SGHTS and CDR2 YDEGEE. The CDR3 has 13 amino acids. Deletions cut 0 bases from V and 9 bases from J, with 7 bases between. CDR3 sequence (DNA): TGTGCCAGCAGCTTGGAAGGGGGTTCACCCCTCCACTTT. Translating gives CASSLEGGSPLHF.

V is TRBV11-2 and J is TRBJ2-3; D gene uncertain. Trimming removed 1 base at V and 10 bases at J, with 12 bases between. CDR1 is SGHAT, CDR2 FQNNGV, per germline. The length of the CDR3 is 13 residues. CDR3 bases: TGTGCCAGCAGCTTAGTACCCGGAGACCCGCAGTATTTT. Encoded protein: CASSLVPGDPQYF.

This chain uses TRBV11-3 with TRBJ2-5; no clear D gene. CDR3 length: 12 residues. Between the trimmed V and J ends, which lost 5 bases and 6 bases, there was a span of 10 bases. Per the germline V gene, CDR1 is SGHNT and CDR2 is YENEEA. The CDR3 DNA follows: TGTGCCAGCAGCGGGGATGGGAAGACCCAGTACTTC. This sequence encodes CASSGDGKTQYF.

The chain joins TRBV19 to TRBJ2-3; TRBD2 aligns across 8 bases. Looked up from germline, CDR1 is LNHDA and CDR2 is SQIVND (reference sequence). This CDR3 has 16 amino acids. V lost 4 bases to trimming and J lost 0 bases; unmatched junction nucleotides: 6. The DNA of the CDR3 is TGTGCCAGTAGTACCTCTAGCGGGTTCAGCACAGATACGCAGTATTTT. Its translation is CASSTSSGFSTDTQYF. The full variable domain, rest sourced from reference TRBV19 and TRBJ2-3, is DGGITQSPKYLFRKEGQNVTLSCEQNLNHDAMYWYRQDPGQGLRLIYYSQIVNDFQKGDIAEGYSVSREKKESFPLTVTSAQKNPTAFYLCASSTSSGFSTDTQYFGPGTRLTVL.

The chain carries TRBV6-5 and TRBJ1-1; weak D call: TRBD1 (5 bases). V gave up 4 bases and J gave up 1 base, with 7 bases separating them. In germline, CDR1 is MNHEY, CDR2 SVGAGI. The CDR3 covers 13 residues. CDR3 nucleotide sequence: TGTGCCAGCAGTTCGGGGGGGAACACTGAAGCTTTCTTT. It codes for CASSSGGNTEAFF.

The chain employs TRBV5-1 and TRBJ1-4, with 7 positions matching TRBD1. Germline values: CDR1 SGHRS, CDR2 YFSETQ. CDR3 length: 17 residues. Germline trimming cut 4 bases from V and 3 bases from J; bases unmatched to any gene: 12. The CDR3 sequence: CASSRTTETGSNEKLFF. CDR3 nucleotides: TGCGCCAGCAGCCGAACGACCGAGACAGGGTCTAATGAAAAACTGTTTTTT.

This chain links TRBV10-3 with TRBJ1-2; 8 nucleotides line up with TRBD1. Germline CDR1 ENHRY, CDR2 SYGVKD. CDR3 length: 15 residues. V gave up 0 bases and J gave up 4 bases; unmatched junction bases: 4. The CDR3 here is CAISESSRGLYGYTF. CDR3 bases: TGTGCCATCAGTGAGTCTTCCAGGGGGCTCTATGGCTACACCTTC.

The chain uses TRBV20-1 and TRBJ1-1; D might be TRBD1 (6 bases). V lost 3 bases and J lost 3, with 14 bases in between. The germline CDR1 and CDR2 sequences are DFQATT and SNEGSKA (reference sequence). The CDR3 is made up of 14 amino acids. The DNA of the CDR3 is TGCAGTGCTAGTACAGGGTCGTGGGACACTGAAGCTTTCTTT. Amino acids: CSASTGSWDTEAFF.

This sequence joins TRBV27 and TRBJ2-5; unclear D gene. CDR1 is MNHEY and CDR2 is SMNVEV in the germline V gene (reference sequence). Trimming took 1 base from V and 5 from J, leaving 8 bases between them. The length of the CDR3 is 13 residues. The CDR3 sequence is CASSLWGSETQYF. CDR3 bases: TGTGCCAGCAGTTTATGGGGTTCGGAGACCCAGTACTTC.

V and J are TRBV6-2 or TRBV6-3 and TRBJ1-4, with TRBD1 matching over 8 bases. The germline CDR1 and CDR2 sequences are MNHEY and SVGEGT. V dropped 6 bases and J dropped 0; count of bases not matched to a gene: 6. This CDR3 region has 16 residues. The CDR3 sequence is CASSHGQGSTNEKLFF. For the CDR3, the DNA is TGTGCCAGCAGCCACGGACAGGGATCAACTAATGAAAAACTGTTTTTT.

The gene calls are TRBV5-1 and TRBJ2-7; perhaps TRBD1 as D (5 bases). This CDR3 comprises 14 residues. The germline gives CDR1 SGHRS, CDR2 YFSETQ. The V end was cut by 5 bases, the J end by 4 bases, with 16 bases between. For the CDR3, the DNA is TGCGCCAGCAGAAAGCAGGGTGGTGGGTACGAGCAGTACTTC. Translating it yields CASRKQGGGYEQYF. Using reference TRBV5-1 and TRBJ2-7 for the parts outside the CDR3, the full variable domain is KAGVTQTPRYLIKTRGQQVTLSCSPISGHRSVSWYQQTPGQGLQFLFEYFSETQRNKGNFPGRFSGRQFSNSRSEMNVSTLELGDSALYLCASRKQGGGYEQYFGPGTRLTVT.

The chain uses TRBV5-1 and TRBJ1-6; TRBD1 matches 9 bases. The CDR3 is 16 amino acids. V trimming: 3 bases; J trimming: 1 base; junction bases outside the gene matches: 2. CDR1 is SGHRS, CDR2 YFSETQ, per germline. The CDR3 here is CASSSQGASYNSPLHF. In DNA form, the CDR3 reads TGCGCCAGCAGCTCACAGGGGGCTTCCTATAATTCACCCCTCCACTTT.

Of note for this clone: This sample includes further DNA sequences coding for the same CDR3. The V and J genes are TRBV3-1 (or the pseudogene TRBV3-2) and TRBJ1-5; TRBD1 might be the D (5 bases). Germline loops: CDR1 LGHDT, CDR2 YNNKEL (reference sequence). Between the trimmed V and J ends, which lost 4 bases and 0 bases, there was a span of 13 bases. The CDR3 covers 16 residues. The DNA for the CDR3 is TGTGCCAGCAGCCTAGGGACCGATAATAGCAATCAGCCCCAGCATTTT. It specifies CASSLGTDNSNQPQHF.

The CDR3 sequence: CASSYWTGGRNTEAFF. CDR3 DNA sequence: TGCGCCAGCAGCTACTGGACAGGGGGGAGGAACACTGAAGCTTTCTTT. The J gene is TRBJ1-1, the V gene TRBV5-1; 10 bases agree with TRBD1. V lost 3 bases to trimming and J lost 1 base; unmatched junction nucleotides: 6. The CDR3 is made up of 16 amino acids. Germline V gene lookup returns CDR1 SGHRS and CDR2 YFSETQ. Combining the CDR3 with reference TRBV5-1 and TRBJ1-1 gives the whole variable domain KAGVTQTPRYLIKTRGQQVTLSCSPISGHRSVSWYQQTPGQGLQFLFEYFSETQRNKGNFPGRFSGRQFSNSRSEMNVSTLELGDSALYLCASSYWTGGRNTEAFFGQGTRLTVV.

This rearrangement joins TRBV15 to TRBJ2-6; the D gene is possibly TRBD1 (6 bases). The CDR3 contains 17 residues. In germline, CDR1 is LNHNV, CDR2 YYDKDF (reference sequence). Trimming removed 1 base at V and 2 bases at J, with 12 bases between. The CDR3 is CATSRGDRLPGANVLTF. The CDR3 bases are TGTGCCACCAGCAGAGGAGACAGGTTACCTGGGGCCAACGTCCTGACTTTC.

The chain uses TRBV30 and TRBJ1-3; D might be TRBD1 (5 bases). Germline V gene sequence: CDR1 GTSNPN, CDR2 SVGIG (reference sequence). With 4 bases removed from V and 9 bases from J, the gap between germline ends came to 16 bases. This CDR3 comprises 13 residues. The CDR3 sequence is CAWTPPPGRTIYF. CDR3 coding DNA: TGTGCCTGGACACCCCCCCCAGGGCGCACCATATATTTT.

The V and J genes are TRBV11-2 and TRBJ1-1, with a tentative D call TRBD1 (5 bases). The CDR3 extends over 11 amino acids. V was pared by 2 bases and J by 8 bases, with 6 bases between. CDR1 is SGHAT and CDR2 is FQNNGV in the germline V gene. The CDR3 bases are TGTGCCAGCAGCTTATACAGGGAAGCTTTCTTT. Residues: CASSLYREAFF.

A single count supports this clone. DNA of the CDR3: TGTGCCAGCAGCCAAGTGGGACTCTACGAGCAGTACTTC. Amino acid sequence: CASSQVGLYEQYF. The chain couples TRBV14 to TRBJ2-7, with TRBD2 as a possible D gene (6 bases). The CDR3 spans 13 residues. CDR1 is SGHDN, CDR2 FVKESK, per germline. V lost 1 base and J lost 3, with 7 bases in between.

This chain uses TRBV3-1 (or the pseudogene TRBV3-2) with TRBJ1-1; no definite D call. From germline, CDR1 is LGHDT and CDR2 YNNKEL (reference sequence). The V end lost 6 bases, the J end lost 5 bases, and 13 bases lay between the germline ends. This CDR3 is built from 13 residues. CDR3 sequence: CASRLLRDTEAFF. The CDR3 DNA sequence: TGTGCCAGCAGGCTACTCCGGGATACTGAAGCTTTCTTT.

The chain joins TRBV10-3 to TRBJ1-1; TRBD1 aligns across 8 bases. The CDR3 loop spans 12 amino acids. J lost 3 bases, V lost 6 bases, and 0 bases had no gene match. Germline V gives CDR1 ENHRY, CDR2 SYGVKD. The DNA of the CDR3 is TGTGCCATCAGGACAGGGGACACTGAAGCTTTCTTT. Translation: CAIRTGDTEAFF.

The CDR3 loop reads CASSVSGGHGDTQYF. As DNA, the CDR3 is TGTGCCAGCAGTGTAAGCGGGGGGCACGGAGATACGCAGTATTTT. V gene TRBV6-4 combines with J gene TRBJ2-3, with 9 bases lining up with TRBD2. CDR3 length equals 15 residues. Germline CDR1 reads MRHNA; CDR2 reads SNTAGT. The J segment lost 5 bases and the V segment lost 4 bases, leaving 7 bases of the junction unmatched.

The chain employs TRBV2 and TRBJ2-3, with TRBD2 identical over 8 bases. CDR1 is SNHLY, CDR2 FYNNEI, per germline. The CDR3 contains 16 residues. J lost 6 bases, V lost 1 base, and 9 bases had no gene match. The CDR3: CASSEGAGGGLDTQYF. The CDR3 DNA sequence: TGTGCCAGCAGTGAAGGGGCGGGGGGCGGCCTGGATACGCAGTATTTT.

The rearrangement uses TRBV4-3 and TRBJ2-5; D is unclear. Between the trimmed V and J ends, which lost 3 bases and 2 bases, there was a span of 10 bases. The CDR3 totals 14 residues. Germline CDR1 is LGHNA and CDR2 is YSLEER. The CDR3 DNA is TGCGCCAGCAGCCAGGCCCTGTCTCAAGAGACCCAGTACTTC. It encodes CASSQALSQETQYF.

This CDR3 reads CSAPRSDTQYF. The CDR3 DNA reads as TGCAGTGCTCCACGATCAGATACGCAGTATTTT. J is TRBJ2-3 and V is TRBV20-1; no clear D gene. The CDR3 is 11 residues long. Trimming left V 5 bases short and J 4 bases short, with 7 bases between. Germline-derived CDR1 and CDR2 are DFQATT and SNEGSKA (reference sequence).